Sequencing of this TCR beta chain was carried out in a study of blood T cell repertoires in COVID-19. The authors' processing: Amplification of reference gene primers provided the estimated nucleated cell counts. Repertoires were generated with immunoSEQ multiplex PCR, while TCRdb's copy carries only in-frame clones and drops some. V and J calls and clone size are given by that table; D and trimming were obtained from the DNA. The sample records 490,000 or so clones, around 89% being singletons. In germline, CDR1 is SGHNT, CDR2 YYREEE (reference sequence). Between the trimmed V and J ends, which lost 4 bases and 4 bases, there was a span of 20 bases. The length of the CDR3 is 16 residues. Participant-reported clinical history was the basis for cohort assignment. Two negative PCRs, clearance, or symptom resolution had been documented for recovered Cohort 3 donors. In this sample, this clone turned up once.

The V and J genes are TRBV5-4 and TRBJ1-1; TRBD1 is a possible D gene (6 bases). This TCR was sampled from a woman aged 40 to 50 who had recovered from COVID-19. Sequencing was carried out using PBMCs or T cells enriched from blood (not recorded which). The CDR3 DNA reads TGTGCCAGCAGCCCCCTACCGACAGGCAGTGCCACTGAAGCTTTCTTT. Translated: CASSPLPTGSATEAFF. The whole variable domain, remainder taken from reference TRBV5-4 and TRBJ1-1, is ETGVTQSPTHLIKTRGQQVTLRCSSQSGHNTVSWYQQALGQGPQFIFQYYREEENGRGNFPPRFSGLQFPNYSSELNVNALELDDSALYLCASSPLPTGSATEAFFGQGTRLTVV.